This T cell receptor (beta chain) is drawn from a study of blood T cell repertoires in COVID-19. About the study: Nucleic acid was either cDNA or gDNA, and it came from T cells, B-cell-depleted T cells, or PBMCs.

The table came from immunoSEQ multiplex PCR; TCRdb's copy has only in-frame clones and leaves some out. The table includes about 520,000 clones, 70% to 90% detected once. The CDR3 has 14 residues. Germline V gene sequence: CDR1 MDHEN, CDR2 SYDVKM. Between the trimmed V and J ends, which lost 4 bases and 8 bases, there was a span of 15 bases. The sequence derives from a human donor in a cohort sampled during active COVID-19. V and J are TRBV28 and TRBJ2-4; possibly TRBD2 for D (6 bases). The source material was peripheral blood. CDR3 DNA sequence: TGTGCCAGCAGTTCTACGGTGGAGGGGTACATTCAGTACTTC. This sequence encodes CASSSTVEGYIQYF.